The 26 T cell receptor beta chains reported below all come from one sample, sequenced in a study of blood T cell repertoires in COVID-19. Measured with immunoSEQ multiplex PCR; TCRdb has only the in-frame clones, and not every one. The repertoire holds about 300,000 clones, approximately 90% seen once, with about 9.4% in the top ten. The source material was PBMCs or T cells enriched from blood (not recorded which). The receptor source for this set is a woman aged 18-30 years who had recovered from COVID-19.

The CDR3 bases are TGCGCCAGCACCGGGACACCGAGCTCCTACGAGCAGTACTTC. Translation gives CASTGTPSSYEQYF. This chain links TRBV5-1 with TRBJ2-7; tentative D call: TRBD1 (6 bases). This CDR3 spans 14 amino acids. Germline V gene lookup returns CDR1 SGHRS and CDR2 YFSETQ. V gave up 6 bases and J gave up 0 bases, with 13 bases separating them.

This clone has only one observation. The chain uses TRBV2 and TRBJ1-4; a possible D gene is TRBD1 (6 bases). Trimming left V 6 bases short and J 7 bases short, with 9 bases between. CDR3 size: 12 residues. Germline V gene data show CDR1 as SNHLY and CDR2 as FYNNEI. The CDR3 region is CASRGDIEKLFF. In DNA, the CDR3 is TGTGCCAGCAGGGGGGACATTGAAAAACTGTTTTTT.

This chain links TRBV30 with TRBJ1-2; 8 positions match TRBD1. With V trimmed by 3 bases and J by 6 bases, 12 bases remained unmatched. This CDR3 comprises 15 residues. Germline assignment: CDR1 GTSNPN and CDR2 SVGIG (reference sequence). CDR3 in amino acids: CAWRPPWDRRDGYTF. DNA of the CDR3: TGTGCCTGGAGACCACCTTGGGACAGGAGGGATGGCTACACCTTC.

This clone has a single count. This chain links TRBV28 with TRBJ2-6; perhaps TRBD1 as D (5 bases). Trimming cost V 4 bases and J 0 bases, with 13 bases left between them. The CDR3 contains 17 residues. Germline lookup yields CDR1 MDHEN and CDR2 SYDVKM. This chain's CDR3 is CASSWAGYSSGANVLTF. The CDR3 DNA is TGTGCCAGCAGTTGGGCAGGGTATAGCTCTGGGGCCAACGTCCTGACTTTC.

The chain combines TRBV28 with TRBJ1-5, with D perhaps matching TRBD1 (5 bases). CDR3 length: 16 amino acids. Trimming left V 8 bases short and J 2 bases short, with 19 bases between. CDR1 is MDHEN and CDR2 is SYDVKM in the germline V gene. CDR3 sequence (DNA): TGTGCCAGCGGGGGGGTTGGCACTTGGGGCAATCAGCCCCAGCATTTT. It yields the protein CASGGVGTWGNQPQHF.

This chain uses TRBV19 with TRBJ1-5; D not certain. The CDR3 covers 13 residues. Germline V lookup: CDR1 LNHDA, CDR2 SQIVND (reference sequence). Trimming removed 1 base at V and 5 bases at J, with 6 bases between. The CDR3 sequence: CASSIARDQPQHF. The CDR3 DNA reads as TGTGCCAGTAGTATAGCACGGGATCAGCCCCAGCATTTT.

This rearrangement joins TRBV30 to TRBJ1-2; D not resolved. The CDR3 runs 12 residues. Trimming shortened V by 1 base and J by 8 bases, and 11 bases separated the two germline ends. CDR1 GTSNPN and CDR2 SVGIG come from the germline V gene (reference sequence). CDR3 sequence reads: CAWSGIAGGYTF. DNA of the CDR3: TGTGCCTGGAGTGGAATCGCGGGAGGCTACACCTTC.

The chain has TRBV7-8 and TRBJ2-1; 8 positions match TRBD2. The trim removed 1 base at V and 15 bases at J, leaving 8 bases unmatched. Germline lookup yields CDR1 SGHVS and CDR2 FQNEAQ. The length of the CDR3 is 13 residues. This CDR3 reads CASSLGPGRGGFF. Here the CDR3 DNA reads TGTGCCAGCAGCTTAGGTCCCGGACGGGGGGGGTTCTTC.

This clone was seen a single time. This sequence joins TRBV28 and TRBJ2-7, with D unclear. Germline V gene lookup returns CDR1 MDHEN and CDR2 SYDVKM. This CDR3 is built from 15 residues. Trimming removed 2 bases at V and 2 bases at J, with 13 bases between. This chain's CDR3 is CASSLPGSRTYEQYF. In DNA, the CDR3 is TGTGCCAGCAGTTTACCCGGATCGAGGACCTACGAGCAGTACTTC.

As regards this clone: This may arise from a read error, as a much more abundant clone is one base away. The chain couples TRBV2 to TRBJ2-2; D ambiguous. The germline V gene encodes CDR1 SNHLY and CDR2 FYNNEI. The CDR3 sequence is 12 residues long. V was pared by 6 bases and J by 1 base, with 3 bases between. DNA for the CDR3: TGTGCCAGCAGCCGGAACACCGGGGAGCTGTTTTTT. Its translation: CASSRNTGELFF.

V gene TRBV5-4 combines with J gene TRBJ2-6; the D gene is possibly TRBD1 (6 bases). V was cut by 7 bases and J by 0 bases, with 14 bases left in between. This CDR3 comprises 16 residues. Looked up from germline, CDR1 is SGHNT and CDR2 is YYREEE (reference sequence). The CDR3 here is CASGGSKTSGANVLTF. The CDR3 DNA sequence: TGTGCCAGCGGGGGCTCTAAAACCTCTGGGGCCAACGTCCTGACTTTC.

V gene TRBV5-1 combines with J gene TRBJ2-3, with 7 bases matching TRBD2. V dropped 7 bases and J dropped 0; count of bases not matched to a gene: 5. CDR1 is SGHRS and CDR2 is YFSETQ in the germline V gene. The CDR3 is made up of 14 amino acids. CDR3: CASLAAPSTDTQYF. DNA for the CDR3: TGCGCCAGCCTAGCGGCCCCTAGCACAGATACGCAGTATTTT.

Here the CDR3 DNA reads TGCAGCGTTGAGTCAGGGGGCGCTTTTTTCCGTGGCTACACCTTC. As protein: CSVESGGAFFRGYTF. The genes are TRBV29-1 and TRBJ1-2, with 8 nucleotides matching TRBD1. V dropped 3 bases and J dropped 7; count of bases not matched to a gene: 13. There are 15 residues in the CDR3. The V gene's germline CDR1 is SQVTM and CDR2 ANQGSEA.

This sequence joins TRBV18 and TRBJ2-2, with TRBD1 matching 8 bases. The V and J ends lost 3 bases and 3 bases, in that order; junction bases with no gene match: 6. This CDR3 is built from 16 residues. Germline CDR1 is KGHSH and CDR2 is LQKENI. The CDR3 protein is CASSPRQGADTGELFF. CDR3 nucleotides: TGTGCCAGCTCACCTCGGCAGGGGGCGGACACCGGGGAGCTGTTTTTT.

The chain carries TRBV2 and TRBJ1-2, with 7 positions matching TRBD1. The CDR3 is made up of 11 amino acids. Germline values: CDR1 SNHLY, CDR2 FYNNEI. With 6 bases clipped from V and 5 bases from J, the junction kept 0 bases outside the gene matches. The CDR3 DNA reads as TGTGCCAGCAGGACAGGGTATGGCTACACCTTC. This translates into CASRTGYGYTF.

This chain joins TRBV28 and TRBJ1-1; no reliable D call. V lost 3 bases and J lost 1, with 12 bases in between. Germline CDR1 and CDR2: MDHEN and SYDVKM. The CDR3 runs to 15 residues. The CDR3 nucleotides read TGTGCCAGCAGTTTTCTGGCGGCTAGGAACACTGAAGCTTTCTTT. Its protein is CASSFLAARNTEAFF.

CDR3 sequence (DNA): TGTGCCAGCAGCCCCGACGGGTACTATGGCTACACCTTC. Residues: CASSPDGYYGYTF. The V call is TRBV7-3, the J call TRBJ1-2; D ambiguous. Germline CDR1 SGHTA, CDR2 FQGTGA. Trimming pared 5 bases from V and 3 bases from J, leaving 10 bases between. The CDR3 is made up of 13 amino acids.

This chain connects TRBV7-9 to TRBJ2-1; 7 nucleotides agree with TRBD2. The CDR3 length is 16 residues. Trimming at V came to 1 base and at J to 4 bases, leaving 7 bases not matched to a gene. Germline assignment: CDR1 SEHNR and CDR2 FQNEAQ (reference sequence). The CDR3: CASSLGQGGFYNEQFF. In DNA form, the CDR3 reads TGTGCCAGCAGCTTAGGGCAGGGAGGGTTTTACAATGAGCAGTTCTTC.

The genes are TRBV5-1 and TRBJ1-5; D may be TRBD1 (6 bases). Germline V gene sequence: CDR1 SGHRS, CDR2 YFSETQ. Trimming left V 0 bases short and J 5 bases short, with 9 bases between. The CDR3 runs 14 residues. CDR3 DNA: TGCGCCAGCAGCTTGGCGGCAGGGGATCAGCCCCAGCATTTT. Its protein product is CASSLAAGDQPQHF.

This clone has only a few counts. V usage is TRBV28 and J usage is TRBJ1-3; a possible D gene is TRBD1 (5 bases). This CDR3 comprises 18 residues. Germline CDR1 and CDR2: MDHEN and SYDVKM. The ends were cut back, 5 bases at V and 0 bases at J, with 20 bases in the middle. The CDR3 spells CASSPSGWGDYSGNTIYF. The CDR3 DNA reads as TGTGCCAGCAGTCCTTCTGGTTGGGGGGACTACTCTGGAAACACCATATATTTT.

The DNA for the CDR3 is TGTGCCAGCAGCCAACGGTCCGAAGGAGCTACCGTCCCCAATGAGCAGTTCTTC. It yields the protein CASSQRSEGATVPNEQFF. The V call is TRBV4-2, the J call TRBJ2-1; D ambiguous. The CDR3 runs 18 residues. V was cut by 2 bases and J by 6 bases, with 23 bases left in between. Germline CDR1 and CDR2: LGHNA and YNFKEQ.

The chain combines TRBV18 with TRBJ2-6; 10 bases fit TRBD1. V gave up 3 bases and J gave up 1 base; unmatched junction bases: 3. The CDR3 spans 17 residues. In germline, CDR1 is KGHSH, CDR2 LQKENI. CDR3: CASSPTGGSSGANVLTF. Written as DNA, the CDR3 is TGTGCCAGCTCACCGACAGGGGGCAGTTCTGGGGCCAACGTCCTGACTTTC.

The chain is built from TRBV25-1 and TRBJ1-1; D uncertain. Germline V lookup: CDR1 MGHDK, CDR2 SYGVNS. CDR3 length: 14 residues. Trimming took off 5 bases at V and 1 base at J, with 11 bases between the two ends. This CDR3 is CASSSGPSNTEAFF. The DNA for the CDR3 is TGTGCCAGCAGTTCAGGTCCTTCGAACACTGAAGCTTTCTTT.

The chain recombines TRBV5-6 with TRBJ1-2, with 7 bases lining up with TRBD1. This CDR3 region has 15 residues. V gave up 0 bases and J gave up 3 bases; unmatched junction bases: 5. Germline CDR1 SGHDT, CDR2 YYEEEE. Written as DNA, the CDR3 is TGTGCCAGCAGCTTGGGTGGAGGGGGCGACTATGGCTACACCTTC. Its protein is CASSLGGGGDYGYTF.

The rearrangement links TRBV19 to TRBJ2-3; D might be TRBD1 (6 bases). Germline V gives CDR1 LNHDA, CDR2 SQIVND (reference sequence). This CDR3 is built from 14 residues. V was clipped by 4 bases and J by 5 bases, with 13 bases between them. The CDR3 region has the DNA TGTGCCAGTAGTAGGGGGCAGGGGAGAGATACGCAGTATTTT. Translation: CASSRGQGRDTQYF.

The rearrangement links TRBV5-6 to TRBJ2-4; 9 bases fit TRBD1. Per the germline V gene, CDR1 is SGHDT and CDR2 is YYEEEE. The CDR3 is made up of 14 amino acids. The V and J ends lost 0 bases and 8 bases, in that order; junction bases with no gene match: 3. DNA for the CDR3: TGTGCCAGCAGCTTGGCGACAGGGGGGTACATTCAGTACTTC. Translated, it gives CASSLATGGYIQYF.